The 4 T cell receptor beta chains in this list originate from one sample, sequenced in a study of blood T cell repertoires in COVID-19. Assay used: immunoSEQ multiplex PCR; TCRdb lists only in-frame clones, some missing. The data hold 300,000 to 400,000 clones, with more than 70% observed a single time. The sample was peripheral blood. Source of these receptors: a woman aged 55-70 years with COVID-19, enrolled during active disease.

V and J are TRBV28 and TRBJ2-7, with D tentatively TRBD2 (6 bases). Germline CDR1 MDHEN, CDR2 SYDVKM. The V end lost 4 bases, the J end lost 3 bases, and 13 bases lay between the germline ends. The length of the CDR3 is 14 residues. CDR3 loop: CASSWASVRYEQYF. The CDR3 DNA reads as TGTGCCAGCAGTTGGGCTAGCGTTCGCTACGAGCAGTACTTC.

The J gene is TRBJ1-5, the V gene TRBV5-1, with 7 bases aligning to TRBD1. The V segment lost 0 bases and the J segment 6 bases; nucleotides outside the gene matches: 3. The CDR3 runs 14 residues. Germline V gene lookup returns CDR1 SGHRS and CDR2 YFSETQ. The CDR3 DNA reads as TGCGCCAGCAGCTTGGTGTCAGGGGGTCAGCCCCAGCATTTT. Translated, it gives CASSLVSGGQPQHF.

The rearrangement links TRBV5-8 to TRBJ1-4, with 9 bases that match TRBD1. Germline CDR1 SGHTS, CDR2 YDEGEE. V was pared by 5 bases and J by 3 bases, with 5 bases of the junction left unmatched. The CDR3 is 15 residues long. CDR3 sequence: CASSPRQGANEKLFF. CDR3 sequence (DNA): TGTGCCAGCAGTCCTAGACAGGGGGCTAATGAAAAACTGTTTTTT.

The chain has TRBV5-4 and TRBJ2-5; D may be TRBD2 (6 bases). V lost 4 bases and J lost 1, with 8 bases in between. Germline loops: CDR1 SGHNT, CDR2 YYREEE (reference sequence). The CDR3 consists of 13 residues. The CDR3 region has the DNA TGTGCCAGCAGCGGGGAGGTCCAAGAGACCCAGTACTTC. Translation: CASSGEVQETQYF.